This T cell receptor (beta chain) was retrieved from a study of circulating tumor DNA in untreated peripheral T-cell lymphoma (dated by TCRdb to about 2021). Here is what the overall study found, with its caveats: Tumor-specific clonotypes were identified in around 80% of patients, with identification achieved from around 86% of baseline tissues and roughly 71% of baseline serum samples.

Remarks on this clone: The antigen it binds to is not known. Base qualities are not recorded, but no much larger clone differs from it by a single base.

Baseline tumor tissue collected before treatment was sequenced to identify tumor-specific TCR clonotypes. Next-generation sequencing of T-cell receptor sequences was used to monitor peripheral T-cell lymphoma patients receiving frontline treatment on a trial. Library prep was done by the immunoSEQ multiplex PCR assay. Drawn from immuneACCESS, this table holds only the in-frame rearrangements with V and J called that TCRdb kept. Clones are partly lost; checked studies trace under half to an unresolved V gene and leave the rest unexplained. The sample data list approximately 10,000 clones, and roughly 80% of these were observed just once. The ten largest clones add up to 31% of the sample. V is shortened by 6 bases, J by 4 bases, and the region joining them spans 10 bases. Including the terminal cysteine and phenylalanine, the CDR3 comprises 13 residues. Of the read, only the CDR3 DNA is kept; its 39 bases are in frame from base 1. CDR1 and CDR2 are read off the germline V gene (reference sequence) as LNHDA and SQIVND.

The V and J segments used are TRBV19 and TRBJ1-5; TRBD1 is a weak D gene call, 5 bases matching. This receptor was obtained from a human donor with peripheral T-cell lymphoma. Material: tumor tissue. CDR3 loop: CASRGVANQPQHF. The nucleotide sequence reads as follows: TGTGCCAGTAGGGGGGTGGCAAATCAGCCCCAGCATTTT.